This T cell receptor beta chain was sequenced in a study of blood T cell repertoires in COVID-19. Study-level information: COVID-19 samples collected from the United States, Italy and Spain covered acute and convalescent phases. T cells, B-cell-depleted T cells, or PBMCs supplied cDNA or gDNA.

Study processing details: Estimated nucleated cell counts came from reference gene primer amplification. Repertoires were generated with immunoSEQ multiplex PCR, while TCRdb's copy carries only in-frame clones and drops some. For V, J and clone size, that table is used; D and trimming come from the DNA. This table holds fewer than 250,000 clones, around 87% found once. Trimming removed 4 bases at V and 5 bases at J, with 17 bases between. This CDR3 region has 15 residues. Germline loops: CDR1 SNHLY, CDR2 FYNNEI. The sample taken for sequencing was peripheral blood. The clonotype was recovered from a man in his sixties with acute or convalescent COVID-19. The chain joins TRBV2 to TRBJ2-5, with D perhaps matching TRBD1 (5 bases). The CDR3 sequence is CASSAGDSGLETQYF. CDR3 coding DNA: TGTGCCAGCAGTGCCGGCGACTCAGGGCTGGAGACCCAGTACTTC.